A single sample is the source of the 30 T cell receptor beta chains below, sequenced in a study of control samples from healthy donors and cancer patients. Method: immunoSEQ multiplex PCR; TCRdb's copy keeps in-frame clones and lacks some. The data hold about 58,000 clones, with about 87% observed a single time. The sequenced material came from PBMCs. These receptors all stem from a woman aged 55-70 years with lung cancer.

The genes are TRBV7-3 and TRBJ1-1, with 9 nucleotides matching TRBD1. After removal of 2 bases from V and 3 bases from J, the junction contained 4 bases not matched to a gene. The CDR3 sequence is 15 residues long. Germline-derived CDR1 and CDR2 are SGHTA and FQGTGA. CDR3: CASSLGTGPYTEAFF. DNA for the CDR3: TGTGCCAGCAGCTTAGGGACAGGGCCGTACACTGAAGCTTTCTTT.

V and J are TRBV19 and TRBJ2-7, with 9 bases aligning to TRBD1. Trimming at V came to 3 bases and at J to 2 bases, leaving 2 bases not matched to a gene. Germline V gene data show CDR1 as LNHDA and CDR2 as SQIVND (reference sequence). This CDR3 spans 14 amino acids. The DNA for the CDR3 is TGTGCCAGTAGTATCGGGACAGGGACCTACGAGCAGTACTTC. It yields the protein CASSIGTGTYEQYF. The whole variable domain, remainder taken from reference TRBV19 and TRBJ2-7, is DGGITQSPKYLFRKEGQNVTLSCEQNLNHDAMYWYRQDPGQGLRLIYYSQIVNDFQKGDIAEGYSVSREKKESFPLTVTSAQKNPTAFYLCASSIGTGTYEQYFGPGTRLTVT.

The genes are TRBV9 and TRBJ1-2; 7 nucleotides line up with TRBD1. The CDR3 is made up of 15 amino acids. V was pared by 3 bases and J by 3 bases, with 8 bases of the junction left unmatched. The germline V gene has CDR1 SGDLS and CDR2 YYNGEE. This CDR3 is CASSGGQEDYYGYTF. CDR3 bases: TGTGCCAGCAGCGGTGGACAGGAGGACTACTATGGCTACACCTTC.

V gene TRBV29-1 combines with J gene TRBJ1-2; weak D call: TRBD1 (5 bases). CDR3 length: 12 residues. CDR1 is SQVTM and CDR2 is ANQGSEA in the germline V gene. Trimming pared 7 bases from V and 2 bases from J, leaving 11 bases between. CDR3 sequence: CSANRDNYGYTF. The CDR3 DNA is TGCAGCGCTAACCGGGACAACTATGGCTACACCTTC.

The V and J genes are TRBV4-1 and TRBJ1-5, with D perhaps TRBD1 (6 bases). Germline lookup yields CDR1 MGHRA and CDR2 YSYEKL. With 1 base removed from V and 1 base from J, the gap between germline ends came to 20 bases. There are 19 residues in the CDR3. Written as DNA, the CDR3 is TGCGCCAGCAGCCAAGGTAGGGGGAGAAATTTGGAGAGCAATCAGCCCCAGCATTTT. Its translation is CASSQGRGRNLESNQPQHF.

This chain connects TRBV5-1 to TRBJ1-1; D not resolved. Trimming pared 0 bases from V and 1 base from J, leaving 4 bases between. Germline V lookup: CDR1 SGHRS, CDR2 YFSETQ. This CDR3 has 13 residues. The CDR3 DNA is TGCGCCAGCAGCTTGGACTGGAACACTGAAGCTTTCTTT. The encoded protein is CASSLDWNTEAFF.

This CDR3 is CASSALGLNTEAFF. The CDR3 region has the DNA TGTGCCAGCAGTGCGTTAGGCCTCAACACTGAAGCTTTCTTT. The rearrangement uses TRBV25-1 and TRBJ1-1, with unresolved D. V lost 4 bases, J lost 2 bases, and 11 bases lay in between. CDR3 size: 14 residues. Germline V gene lookup returns CDR1 MGHDK and CDR2 SYGVNS.

The chain couples TRBV5-1 to TRBJ2-2; 9 bases fit TRBD1. This CDR3 comprises 14 residues. Germline assignment: CDR1 SGHRS and CDR2 YFSETQ. The trim removed 7 bases at V and 2 bases at J, leaving 3 bases unmatched. CDR3 residues: CASAGQGNTGELFF. The CDR3 DNA sequence: TGCGCCAGCGCGGGACAGGGAAACACCGGGGAGCTGTTTTTT.

The V and J genes are TRBV5-1 and TRBJ1-1; no reliable D call. The CDR3 runs 14 residues. CDR1 and CDR2 (germline): SGHRS, YFSETQ. With 0 bases removed from V and 5 bases from J, the gap between germline ends came to 11 bases. The CDR3 nucleotides are TGCGCCAGCAGCTTGGAACGGGGTTCGACTGAAGCTTTCTTT. This encodes CASSLERGSTEAFF.

The J gene is TRBJ2-7, the V gene TRBV12-3 or TRBV12-4; D is unresolved. With 3 bases removed from V and 2 bases from J, the gap between germline ends came to 8 bases. This CDR3 region has 13 residues. The CDR3 DNA reads as TGTGCCAGCAGTTTTACTGTCCCCTACGAGCAGTACTTC. It is translated as CASSFTVPYEQYF.

The chain joins TRBV11-1 to TRBJ1-2, with TRBD1 as a possible D gene (5 bases). Germline V gives CDR1 SGHAT, CDR2 FQDESV (reference sequence). The CDR3 loop spans 16 amino acids. Deletions cut 4 bases from V and 7 bases from J, with 22 bases between. This CDR3 reads CASSSGGGPRTGGYTF. The CDR3 bases are TGTGCCAGCAGCTCGGGCGGGGGACCCAGGACGGGTGGCTACACCTTC. Based on the CDR3 plus reference TRBV11-1 and TRBJ1-2, the full variable domain is EAEVAQSPRYKITEKSQAVAFWCDPISGHATLYWYRQILGQGPELLVQFQDESVVDDSQLPKDRFSAERLKGVDSTLKIQPAELGDSAMYLCASSSGGGPRTGGYTFGSGTRLTVV.

This clone appeared a few times. V is TRBV6-5 and J is TRBJ1-5; no clear D. CDR3 length: 14 amino acids. The germline V and J ends were trimmed by 7 bases and 5 bases, with 15 bases remaining between them. Germline V lookup: CDR1 MNHEY, CDR2 SVGAGI. The CDR3 DNA reads as TGTGCCAGCAATAAGAAGGTCCTTGATCAGCCCCAGCATTTT. Its protein is CASNKKVLDQPQHF.

This clone was observed once. The rearrangement uses TRBV2 and TRBJ1-5; TRBD1 is a possible D gene (5 bases). V was trimmed by 6 bases and J by 2 bases, leaving 14 bases between them. The CDR3 has 15 residues. Germline CDR1 and CDR2: SNHLY and FYNNEI. CDR3 protein: CASSASGHGNQPQHF. For the CDR3, the DNA is TGTGCCAGCAGCGCCTCAGGACACGGCAATCAGCCCCAGCATTTT.

V and J are TRBV5-5 and TRBJ2-1, with 11 nucleotides matching TRBD2. V dropped 4 bases and J dropped 4; count of bases not matched to a gene: 10. There are 17 residues in the CDR3. Germline CDR1 is SGHKS and CDR2 is YYEKEE (reference sequence). CDR3 loop: CASSPLGASGRYNEQFF. DNA of the CDR3: TGTGCCAGCAGCCCCCTCGGGGCTAGCGGGAGGTACAATGAGCAGTTCTTC.

The J gene is TRBJ2-7, the V gene TRBV9; TRBD1 aligns across 8 bases. Germline CDR1 SGDLS, CDR2 YYNGEE. This CDR3 comprises 15 residues. V was pared by 0 bases and J by 9 bases, with 11 bases of the junction left unmatched. The CDR3 bases are TGTGCCAGCAGCGTAGAAGTTGGGACAGGCGGTCCGCAGTACTTC. It translates to CASSVEVGTGGPQYF.

The chain links TRBV7-9 to TRBJ2-2; tentatively, D is TRBD1 (5 bases). V was shortened by 2 bases and J by 1 base, with 5 bases between the two germline ends. Germline lookup yields CDR1 SEHNR and CDR2 FQNEAQ (reference sequence). This CDR3 is built from 14 residues. The DNA for the CDR3 is TGTGCCAGCAGCTTAACAGGGAACACCGGGGAGCTGTTTTTT. It translates to CASSLTGNTGELFF.

The genes are TRBV7-6 and TRBJ2-3; D is possibly TRBD2 (6 bases). In germline, CDR1 is SGHVS, CDR2 FNYEAQ. The CDR3 is 16 amino acids. Trimming cost V 4 bases and J 3 bases, with 17 bases left between them. CDR3 DNA sequence: TGTGCCAGCAGCTCCCCGGCTAGCGTAGAGACAGATACGCAGTATTTT. Its translation: CASSSPASVETDTQYF. The variable domain in full, with the rest retrieved from reference TRBV7-6 and TRBJ2-3, is GAGVSQSPRYKVTKRGQDVALRCDPISGHVSLYWYRQALGQGPEFLTYFNYEAQQDKSGLPNDRFSAERPEGSISTLTIQRTEQRDSAMYRCASSSPASVETDTQYFGPGTRLTVL.

The gene calls are TRBV5-1 and TRBJ2-2, with D possibly TRBD1 on 6 matching bases. This CDR3 has 15 residues. The ends were cut back, 3 bases at V and 2 bases at J, with 11 bases in the middle. Germline CDR1 is SGHRS and CDR2 is YFSETQ. This CDR3 is CASSWTATNTGELFF. DNA for the CDR3: TGCGCCAGCAGCTGGACAGCCACCAACACCGGGGAGCTGTTTTTT.

The chain employs TRBV6-5 and TRBJ2-4, with no clear D. CDR3 length: 14 residues. Germline V gene lookup returns CDR1 MNHEY and CDR2 SVGAGI. V was cut by 4 bases and J by 5 bases, with 12 bases left in between. The CDR3 reads CASSFGPLENIQYF. CDR3 nucleotides: TGTGCCAGCAGTTTCGGACCCCTCGAAAACATTCAGTACTTC.

The chain links TRBV6-5 to TRBJ2-7; 8 bases line up with TRBD1. V was pared by 6 bases and J by 0 bases, with 4 bases of the junction left unmatched. Looked up from germline, CDR1 is MNHEY and CDR2 is SVGAGI. This CDR3 contains 14 residues. The CDR3: CASSRQGSSYEQYF. CDR3 coding DNA: TGTGCCAGCAGCCGACAGGGGAGCTCCTACGAGCAGTACTTC.

The chain uses TRBV9 and TRBJ1-3; no definite D call. CDR3 length: 17 residues. V lost 2 bases and J lost 0, with 15 bases in between. Germline V gene data show CDR1 as SGDLS and CDR2 as YYNGEE. CDR3 amino acids: CASSVEGTLFSGNTIYF. CDR3 DNA sequence: TGTGCCAGCAGCGTTGAGGGAACCCTATTCTCTGGAAACACCATATATTTT.

This CDR3 is CASSLEGSYEQYF. The CDR3 DNA reads as TGTGCCAGCAGCTTGGAGGGCAGTTACGAGCAGTACTTC. The rearrangement uses TRBV5-4 and TRBJ2-7, with D unclear. Germline lookup yields CDR1 SGHNT and CDR2 YYREEE (reference sequence). V dropped 0 bases and J dropped 4 bases, with 8 bases sitting between them. This CDR3 has 13 residues.

CDR3 nucleotide sequence: TGCGCCAGCAGTGACTCCTACAATGAGCAGTTCTTC. Residues: CASSDSYNEQFF. The genes are TRBV10-1 and TRBJ2-1, with D hard to call. Deletions cut 3 bases from V and 0 bases from J, with 0 bases between. The germline V gene has CDR1 WNHNN and CDR2 SYGVQD (reference sequence). The CDR3 has 12 residues.

The gene calls are TRBV10-1 and TRBJ1-2; TRBD1 agrees at 8 bases. The CDR3 consists of 13 residues. Losses at the gene ends were 0 bases for V and 7 bases for J; bases not matched to a gene: 1. Germline V lookup: CDR1 WNHNN, CDR2 SYGVQD (reference sequence). The CDR3 coding sequence is TGCGCCAGCAGTGAGTCCACAGGGGGTGGCTACACCTTC. Protein sequence: CASSESTGGGYTF.

The CDR3 sequence is CASTLQGADTQYF. CDR3 DNA sequence: TGCGCCAGCACCCTACAGGGTGCAGATACGCAGTATTTT. The genes are TRBV5-1 and TRBJ2-3; weak D call: TRBD1 (6 bases). Germline-derived CDR1 and CDR2 are SGHRS and YFSETQ. The V end was cut by 6 bases, the J end by 4 bases, with 12 bases between. The CDR3 extends over 13 amino acids.

The rearrangement uses TRBV10-3 and TRBJ2-1, with D possibly being TRBD1 (5 bases). V was cut by 1 base and J by 0 bases, with 10 bases left in between. This CDR3 spans 16 amino acids. The germline CDR1 and CDR2 sequences are ENHRY and SYGVKD. Here the CDR3 reads CAISELTGVSYNEQFF. CDR3 DNA: TGTGCCATCAGTGAGTTAACAGGAGTCTCCTACAATGAGCAGTTCTTC.

J is TRBJ1-2 and V is TRBV6-5; 9 bases are shared with TRBD1. Germline CDR1 reads MNHEY; CDR2 reads SVGAGI. V lost 2 bases and J lost 4; bases outside the gene matches: 5. The CDR3 totals 15 residues. DNA for the CDR3: TGTGCCAGCAGTTACACAACAGGGGGCAGCTATGGCTACACCTTC. Translated, it gives CASSYTTGGSYGYTF.

The chain links TRBV7-9 to TRBJ2-3, with 10 bases aligning to TRBD2. This CDR3 spans 17 amino acids. Germline CDR1 is SEHNR and CDR2 is FQNEAQ (reference sequence). J lost 1 base, V lost 6 bases, and 10 bases had no gene match. CDR3 in DNA: TGTGCCAGCAGACCAGCGGGACTAGCGTCTCGCACAGATACGCAGTATTTT. Amino acids: CASRPAGLASRTDTQYF.

The chain joins TRBV20-1 to TRBJ2-1, with D tentatively TRBD1 (6 bases). The CDR3 covers 15 residues. Trimming shortened V by 3 bases and J by 4 bases, and 16 bases separated the two germline ends. Germline CDR1 is DFQATT and CDR2 is SNEGSKA (reference sequence). CDR3 bases: TGCAGTGCTAGTCTCGGCAGGGGACCTTACAATGAGCAGTTCTTC. Residues: CSASLGRGPYNEQFF.

CDR3 region: CASSFQREWNEQFF. CDR3 nucleotide sequence: TGTGCCAGCAGCTTCCAGCGGGAGTGGAATGAGCAGTTCTTC. The chain links TRBV11-2 to TRBJ2-1, with 8 bases that match TRBD2. The V gene end was trimmed by 3 bases and the J gene end by 7 bases; junction bases not matched to a gene: 5. CDR1 is SGHAT and CDR2 is FQNNGV in the germline V gene. The CDR3 runs 14 residues.